This passage covers 21 T cell receptor beta chains from one sample sequenced in a study of cytomegalovirus exposure and HLA in healthy donors. PCR involved 60 Vbeta and 13 Jbeta primers. Sequencing used immunoSEQ multiplex PCR; TCRdb keeps in-frame clones, though not all of them. The table includes approximately 89,000 clones, approximately 65% detected once. The sample was PBMCs. Receptor source: a woman between 25 and 40 years old in good health and CMV-seropositive.

This chain uses TRBV11-2 with TRBJ1-3; D unresolved. Germline loops: CDR1 SGHAT, CDR2 FQNNGV. This CDR3 is built from 14 residues. V lost 5 bases, J lost 2 bases, and 10 bases lay in between. CDR3 nucleotides: TGTGCCAGCAGCCCCTATTCTGCTGGAAACACCATATATTTT. It translates to CASSPYSAGNTIYF.

This chain uses TRBV7-9 with TRBJ1-4; 10 positions agree with TRBD1. The CDR3 totals 15 residues. The J segment lost 5 bases and the V segment lost 5 bases, leaving 5 bases of the junction unmatched. Germline assignment: CDR1 SEHNR and CDR2 FQNEAQ (reference sequence). The CDR3 bases are TGTGCCAGCAGCCCAGACAGGGGGCGCAATGAAAAACTGTTTTTT. It encodes CASSPDRGRNEKLFF.

The rearrangement joins TRBV7-3 to TRBJ2-5; D is unclear. Germline CDR1 is SGHTA and CDR2 is FQGTGA. Trimming cost V 5 bases and J 2 bases, with 3 bases left between them. The CDR3 is 11 amino acids. This CDR3 reads CASSPQETQYF. The CDR3 bases are TGTGCCAGCAGCCCTCAAGAGACCCAGTACTTC.

This clone was seen a few times. The rearrangement joins TRBV6-1 to TRBJ1-2; D remains unclear. Looked up from germline, CDR1 is MNHNS and CDR2 is SASEGT. V shed 4 bases and J shed 1 base, with 7 bases lying between them. The CDR3 is 13 residues long. Written as DNA, the CDR3 is TGTGCCAGCAGTGGGTACAGTAACTATGGCTACACCTTC. It codes for CASSGYSNYGYTF.

This clone turned up a few times. The chain joins TRBV18 to TRBJ1-1, with 7 bases identical to TRBD1. The CDR3 contains 17 residues. CDR1 KGHSH and CDR2 LQKENI come from the germline V gene. J lost 5 bases, V lost 2 bases, and 14 bases had no gene match. Written as DNA, the CDR3 is TGTGCCAGCTCACCAACTGGTTCAGGGGGTAGGAGGACTGAAGCTTTCTTT. Translating gives CASSPTGSGGRRTEAFF.

As concerns this clone: Other nucleotide sequences in the sample specify the same CDR3. J is TRBJ1-1 and V is TRBV6-1; D is unclear. Per germline, CDR1 MNHNS and CDR2 SASEGT. Trimming left V 8 bases short and J 2 bases short, with 12 bases between. The CDR3 covers 13 residues. The CDR3 bases are TGTGCCAGCTCCGATCGCGTTAACACTGAAGCTTTCTTT. This translates into CASSDRVNTEAFF.

The chain joins TRBV30 to TRBJ1-5; 12 nucleotides match TRBD1. V was pared by 3 bases and J by 6 bases, with 12 bases of the junction left unmatched. The CDR3 runs 17 residues. Germline V gives CDR1 GTSNPN, CDR2 SVGIG (reference sequence). The DNA of the CDR3 is TGTGCCTGGAGCCCGGGACAGGGGGCATTTTGGGGTCAGCCCCAGCATTTT. It translates to CAWSPGQGAFWGQPQHF.

The V gene is TRBV5-1, the J gene TRBJ2-3; 16 bases match TRBD2. J lost 4 bases, V lost 7 bases, and 3 bases had no gene match. This CDR3 contains 15 residues. Germline assignment: CDR1 SGHRS and CDR2 YFSETQ. In DNA form, the CDR3 reads TGCGCCAGCGGGGGGACTAGCGGGGGGGCAGATACGCAGTATTTT. This translates into CASGGTSGGADTQYF.

V gene TRBV11-2 combines with J gene TRBJ1-5; TRBD1 is a possible D gene (6 bases). The CDR3 runs to 14 residues. Germline CDR1 SGHAT, CDR2 FQNNGV. Trimming removed 0 bases from V and 5 bases from J, with 8 bases in between. The CDR3 loop is CASSLDRGHQPQHF. CDR3 DNA sequence: TGTGCCAGCAGCTTAGACAGGGGCCATCAGCCCCAGCATTTT.

The chain recombines TRBV7-2 with TRBJ1-5; D gene unclear. Between the trimmed V and J ends, which lost 1 base and 4 bases, there was a span of 11 bases. CDR1 SGHTA and CDR2 FQGNSA come from the germline V gene. This CDR3 comprises 15 residues. The CDR3 spells CASSLGFRGNQPQHF. In DNA form, the CDR3 reads TGTGCCAGCAGCTTAGGGTTTCGGGGTAATCAGCCCCAGCATTTT. The full variable domain, rest sourced from reference TRBV7-2 and TRBJ1-5, is GAGVSQSPSNKVTEKGKDVELRCDPISGHTALYWYRQSLGQGLEFLIYFQGNSAPDKSGLPSDRFSAERTGGSVSTLTIQRTQQEDSAVYLCASSLGFRGNQPQHFGDGTRLSIL.

The chain uses TRBV7-6 and TRBJ2-3; D not certain. The CDR3 is 11 amino acids. Trimming left V 6 bases short and J 2 bases short, with 3 bases between. Germline CDR1 is SGHVS and CDR2 is FNYEAQ. This CDR3 is CASSLTDTQYF. Written as DNA, the CDR3 is TGTGCCAGCAGTCTCACAGATACGCAGTATTTT.

This clone was seen a single time. The V call is TRBV5-1, the J call TRBJ2-1, with 7 bases lining up with TRBD1. This CDR3 region has 14 residues. V lost 6 bases to trimming and J lost 2 bases; unmatched junction nucleotides: 5. Germline V gene lookup returns CDR1 SGHRS and CDR2 YFSETQ. This CDR3 reads CASTPGTAYNEQFF. In nucleotides, the CDR3 is TGCGCCAGCACACCCGGGACAGCCTACAATGAGCAGTTCTTC.

This clone showed up just a few times. V and J are TRBV19 and TRBJ2-1, with 11 bases aligning to TRBD2. V dropped 5 bases and J dropped 7; count of bases not matched to a gene: 7. Per the germline V gene, CDR1 is LNHDA and CDR2 is SQIVND (reference sequence). The CDR3 extends over 15 amino acids. CDR3 sequence reads: CASSYSGGVRNEQFF. CDR3 coding DNA: TGTGCCAGTAGTTATAGCGGGGGGGTGAGGAATGAGCAGTTCTTC.

The rearrangement joins TRBV7-3 to TRBJ2-1, with TRBD1 matching over 9 bases. CDR1 and CDR2 from the germline V gene are SGHTA and FQGTGA. The CDR3 totals 13 residues. The V and J ends lost 4 bases and 6 bases, in that order; junction bases with no gene match: 1. The CDR3 nucleotides read TGTGCCAGCAGCTCGGGACAGGGCAATGAGCAGTTCTTC. Protein: CASSSGQGNEQFF. Looking up the rest from reference TRBV7-3 and TRBJ2-1 gives the full variable domain: GAGVSQTPSNKVTEKGKYVELRCDPISGHTALYWYRQSLGQGPEFLIYFQGTGAADDSGLPNDRFFAVRPEGSVSTLKIQRTERGDSAVYLCASSSGQGNEQFFGPGTRLTVL.

The rearrangement joins TRBV28 to TRBJ2-1; D call uncertain. V was pared by 7 bases and J by 3 bases, with 22 bases between. The CDR3 consists of 17 residues. Germline assignment: CDR1 MDHEN and CDR2 SYDVKM. The CDR3 region is CASTAPTFVYVYNEQFF. CDR3 DNA: TGTGCCAGCACCGCCCCCACTTTTGTTTATGTCTACAATGAGCAGTTCTTC.

V is TRBV28 and J is TRBJ2-5, with 8 nucleotides matching TRBD1. Gene TRBJ2-7 matches the end of the DNA better, so the J call may be wrong. CDR3 length: 16 residues. Germline CDR1 and CDR2: MDHEN and SYDVKM. For the CDR3, the DNA is TGTGCCAGCTCTCTCTTCGGACAGGGATATTCCGGCGAGCAGTACTTC. This codes for CASSLFGQGYSGEQYF.

CDR3 bases: TGTGCCAGCAGTGAATACGGCGGGGGGGCCCGGGAGACCCAGTACTTC. Translation gives CASSEYGGGARETQYF. The V and J genes are TRBV2 and TRBJ2-5; 9 bases fit TRBD2. The CDR3 spans 16 residues. Germline loops: CDR1 SNHLY, CDR2 FYNNEI. After removal of 2 bases from V and 5 bases from J, the junction contained 9 bases not matched to a gene.

The CDR3 loop is CASSYGLADSYEQYF. The DNA for the CDR3 is TGTGCCAGCAGCTACGGACTAGCGGACTCCTACGAGCAGTACTTC. V gene TRBV7-9 combines with J gene TRBJ2-7, with TRBD2 matching over 10 bases. CDR1 SEHNR and CDR2 FQNEAQ come from the germline V gene (reference sequence). The J segment lost 0 bases and the V segment lost 4 bases, leaving 3 bases of the junction unmatched. This CDR3 contains 15 residues. The full variable domain, its missing parts supplied by reference TRBV7-9 and TRBJ2-7, is DTGVSQNPRHKITKRGQNVTFRCDPISEHNRLYWYRQTLGQGPEFLTYFQNEAQLEKSRLLSDRFSAERPKGSFSTLEIQRTEQGDSAMYLCASSYGLADSYEQYFGPGTRLTVT.

The CDR3 protein is CASSLGAGTVAEQYF. CDR3 sequence (DNA): TGCGCCAGCAGCTTGGGCGCCGGGACAGTTGCCGAGCAGTACTTC. This chain connects TRBV5-1 to TRBJ2-7; TRBD1 agrees at 7 bases. The length of the CDR3 is 15 residues. Germline V gene data show CDR1 as SGHRS and CDR2 as YFSETQ. J gave up 6 bases and V 0 bases, and 9 bases lay outside the gene matches. Supplemented by reference TRBV5-1 and TRBJ2-7, the full variable domain reads KAGVTQTPRYLIKTRGQQVTLSCSPISGHRSVSWYQQTPGQGLQFLFEYFSETQRNKGNFPGRFSGRQFSNSRSEMNVSTLELGDSALYLCASSLGAGTVAEQYFGPGTRLTVT.

This clone was counted a few times. An end of the junction does not agree with germline; a read error may underlie this. V usage is TRBV5-1 and J usage is TRBJ1-2, with a tentative D call TRBD1 (5 bases). The CDR3 sequence is 15 residues long. In germline, CDR1 is SGHRS, CDR2 YFSETQ. CDR3 protein: CASSLAGGVNYGYPF. The DNA of the CDR3 is TGCGCCAGCAGCTTGGCGGGGGGAGTTAACTATGGCTACCCCTTC. Full variable domain (rest looked up from reference TRBV5-1 and TRBJ1-2): KAGVTQTPRYLIKTRGQQVTLSCSPISGHRSVSWYQQTPGQGLQFLFEYFSETQRNKGNFPGRFSGRQFSNSRSEMNVSTLELGDSALYLCASSLAGGVNYGYPFGSGTRLTVV.

The chain has TRBV9 and TRBJ2-7, with D perhaps TRBD1 (6 bases). V gave up 3 bases and J gave up 0 bases, with 13 bases separating them. This CDR3 has 15 amino acids. Germline CDR1 reads SGDLS; CDR2 reads YYNGEE. CDR3 sequence reads: CASSATGYSSYEQYF. The DNA of the CDR3 is TGTGCCAGCAGCGCAACAGGGTATAGCTCCTACGAGCAGTACTTC.